This entry lists 32 T cell receptor beta chains sequenced from one sample in a study of high-grade serous ovarian cancer treatment subgroups. Tumor samples were taken before definitive surgery or chemotherapy. Using immunoSEQ multiplex PCR, the repertoire was profiled, and TCRdb retains in-frame clones only, with some absent. The sample records about 7,400 clones, approximately 62% being singletons. Sequencing was performed on tumor tissue. Receptor source: a human donor with high-grade serous ovarian cancer.

This rearrangement joins TRBV13 to TRBJ2-1; a weak D match, TRBD2 (5 bases). This CDR3 has 19 residues. Trimming shortened V by 5 bases and J by 2 bases, and 25 bases separated the two germline ends. Per germline, CDR1 PRHDT and CDR2 FYEKMQ (reference sequence). The CDR3 DNA follows: TGTGCCAGCAGCGCCCGAGGCGACCGGCGGGTGCATACCTACAATGAGCAGTTCTTC. Encoded protein: CASSARGDRRVHTYNEQFF.

This clone was counted once. The rearrangement uses TRBV6-7 and TRBJ2-7; 7 bases match TRBD2. TRBV6-7 is marked as an open reading frame, function uncertain. CDR3 length: 13 amino acids. V lost 5 bases and J lost 2; bases outside the gene matches: 3. The CDR3 nucleotides are TGTGCCAGCAGTCTAGCGGAGGCCTACGAGCAGTACTTC. Protein product: CASSLAEAYEQYF.

This sequence joins TRBV7-3 and TRBJ1-5, with a possible D match to TRBD1 (5 bases). The CDR3 length is 14 residues. Trimming shortened V by 4 bases and J by 7 bases, and 14 bases separated the two germline ends. Per the germline V gene, CDR1 is SGHTA and CDR2 is FQGTGA. In DNA form, the CDR3 reads TGTGCCAGCAGCTCCTCCTCCCAGGGCCAGCCCCAGCATTTT. Amino acid sequence: CASSSSSQGQPQHF.

The chain recombines TRBV4-2 with TRBJ2-5; 9 bases are shared with TRBD2. J gave up 5 bases and V 7 bases, and 11 bases lay outside the gene matches. In germline, CDR1 is LGHNA, CDR2 YNFKEQ. The CDR3 is 15 residues long. In DNA form, the CDR3 reads TGTGCCAGCACCCATAGCGGGAGCGAGTGGGAGACCCAGTACTTC. This gives the protein CASTHSGSEWETQYF.

The genes are TRBV4-2 and TRBJ2-1; 10 nucleotides align to TRBD2. The CDR3 contains 20 residues. Germline loops: CDR1 LGHNA, CDR2 YNFKEQ. Losses at the gene ends were 1 base for V and 0 bases for J; bases not matched to a gene: 12. CDR3 loop: CASSQATSGRGSRSYNEQFF. CDR3 DNA: TGTGCCAGCAGCCAAGCAACCAGCGGGAGGGGTTCTCGCTCCTACAATGAGCAGTTCTTC.

The chain couples TRBV5-6 to TRBJ2-5; D uncertain. The germline V gene encodes CDR1 SGHDT and CDR2 YYEEEE. This CDR3 region has 13 residues. V lost 4 bases and J 1 base, leaving 8 bases between the germline ends. The CDR3 spells CASSLISQETQYF. For the CDR3, the DNA is TGTGCCAGCAGCCTGATATCCCAAGAGACCCAGTACTTC.

This clone occurred a few times. The chain combines TRBV7-9 with TRBJ1-4; D uncertain. From germline, CDR1 is SEHNR and CDR2 FQNEAQ (reference sequence). The CDR3 is 14 residues long. The V and J ends lost 1 base and 8 bases respectively, with 11 bases between them. The CDR3 sequence is CASSLVDKPEKLFF. Here the CDR3 DNA reads TGTGCCAGCAGCTTAGTCGACAAACCCGAAAAACTGTTTTTT.

This clone has only a few counts. The V and J genes are TRBV7-9 and TRBJ2-1; D is unclear. Trimming removed 1 base from V and 2 bases from J, with 9 bases in between. Germline values: CDR1 SEHNR, CDR2 FQNEAQ (reference sequence). There are 15 residues in the CDR3. CDR3 protein: CASSLDGYTYNEQFF. The CDR3 bases are TGTGCCAGCAGCTTAGACGGGTATACCTACAATGAGCAGTTCTTC.

The chain joins TRBV4-3 to TRBJ1-1; D is ambiguous. Trimming took 0 bases from V and 3 from J, leaving 14 bases between them. The germline gives CDR1 LGHNA, CDR2 YSLEER. The CDR3 spans 16 residues. Here the CDR3 reads CASSQDTDLRYTEAFF. As DNA, the CDR3 is TGCGCCAGCAGCCAAGACACGGACCTACGATACACTGAAGCTTTCTTT.

V and J are TRBV7-9 and TRBJ1-2; D possibly corresponds to TRBD1 (6 bases). This CDR3 spans 16 amino acids. Germline CDR1 SEHNR, CDR2 FQNEAQ (reference sequence). Trimming removed 1 base at V and 3 bases at J, with 15 bases between. For the CDR3, the DNA is TGTGCCAGCAGCTTAGTCCGGGCCAGGGGAGACTATGGCTACACCTTC. It specifies CASSLVRARGDYGYTF.

V and J are TRBV6-1 and TRBJ2-7; D not certain. CDR1 and CDR2 (germline): MNHNS, SASEGT. The CDR3 totals 15 residues. Deletions cut 3 bases from V and 3 bases from J, with 15 bases between. CDR3 protein: CASSDLRQEIYEQYF. In nucleotides, the CDR3 is TGTGCCAGCAGTGATTTGCGGCAGGAGATCTACGAGCAGTACTTC.

V is TRBV7-2 and J is TRBJ2-1; 11 bases line up with TRBD2. The germline V gene has CDR1 SGHTA and CDR2 FQGNSA. Trimming took 3 bases from V and 9 from J; bases not matched to a gene: 7. This CDR3 is 15 amino acids long. The CDR3 bases are TGTGCCAGCAGCTTCCCGACTAGCGGGATGGCTGAGCAGTTCTTC. Translating it yields CASSFPTSGMAEQFF. The full variable domain, rest sourced from reference TRBV7-2 and TRBJ2-1, is GAGVSQSPSNKVTEKGKDVELRCDPISGHTALYWYRQSLGQGLEFLIYFQGNSAPDKSGLPSDRFSAERTGGSVSTLTIQRTQQEDSAVYLCASSFPTSGMAEQFFGPGTRLTVL.

The chain combines TRBV25-1 with TRBJ2-1, with TRBD2 identical over 7 bases. Germline V gives CDR1 MGHDK, CDR2 SYGVNS. V shed 2 bases, J shed 12 bases, and the junction held 16 bases outside the gene matches. The CDR3 extends over 16 amino acids. The DNA for the CDR3 is TGTGCCAGCAGTGAAAATGGGGGAGGGCTAGACGCCGTGCAGTTCTTC. Residues: CASSENGGGLDAVQFF.

The V and J genes are TRBV7-3 and TRBJ1-1; no definite D call. The V gene lost 2 bases and the J gene lost 3 bases, with 7 bases spanning the gap. Per germline, CDR1 SGHTA and CDR2 FQGTGA. This CDR3 spans 13 amino acids. The CDR3 is CASSLHRDTEAFF. In nucleotides, the CDR3 is TGTGCCAGCAGCTTACACAGAGACACTGAAGCTTTCTTT.

The CDR3 is CASSLQGIRETQYF. For the CDR3, the DNA is TGTGCCAGCAGCCTACAGGGGATTAGGGAGACCCAGTACTTC. The chain carries TRBV27 and TRBJ2-5, with 7 bases that match TRBD1. J gave up 5 bases and V 6 bases, and 9 bases lay outside the gene matches. Germline V lookup: CDR1 MNHEY, CDR2 SMNVEV (reference sequence). The CDR3 is 14 residues long.

Within the sample, this clone is medium-sized. The chain combines TRBV28 with TRBJ2-7, with 7 bases identical to TRBD2. Trimming at V came to 5 bases and at J to 7 bases, leaving 8 bases not matched to a gene. The CDR3 loop spans 13 amino acids. Germline CDR1 MDHEN, CDR2 SYDVKM. DNA for the CDR3: TGTGCCAGCAGTCTGGCGGGGGTCTTGGAGCAGTACTTC. It is translated as CASSLAGVLEQYF. Filled out from reference TRBV28 and TRBJ2-7, the complete variable domain reads DVKVTQSSRYLVKRTGEKVFLECVQDMDHENMFWYRQDPGLGLRLIYFSYDVKMKEKGDIPEGYSVSREKKERFSLILESASTNQTSMYLCASSLAGVLEQYFGPGTRLTVT.

This clone appeared a few times. Other DNA sequences from this sample encode an identical CDR3 as well. J is TRBJ2-7 and V is TRBV9; D gene uncertain. The ends were cut back, 0 bases at V and 6 bases at J, with 7 bases in the middle. Per the germline V gene, CDR1 is SGDLS and CDR2 is YYNGEE. The CDR3 runs to 12 residues. DNA for the CDR3: TGTGCCAGCAGCGTAGGTCGAGGCGAGCAGTACTTC. Translation: CASSVGRGEQYF. Complete variable domain (other parts from reference TRBV9 and TRBJ2-7): DSGVTQTPKHLITATGQRVTLRCSPRSGDLSVYWYQQSLDQGLQFLIQYYNGEERAKGNILERFSAQQFPDLHSELNLSSLELGDSALYFCASSVGRGEQYFGPGTRLTVT.

The chain has TRBV27 and TRBJ1-5; no firm D call. V was cut by 5 bases and J by 0 bases, with 11 bases left in between. CDR3 size: 15 residues. Looked up from germline, CDR1 is MNHEY and CDR2 is SMNVEV (reference sequence). The DNA for the CDR3 is TGTGCCAGCAGTCCGCTCGAGTATAGCAATCAGCCCCAGCATTTT. Translated, it gives CASSPLEYSNQPQHF.

The chain combines TRBV28 with TRBJ2-6; 10 bases are a match to TRBD2. Germline V gives CDR1 MDHEN, CDR2 SYDVKM. The CDR3 runs to 19 residues. The V segment lost 3 bases and the J segment 4 bases; nucleotides outside the gene matches: 12. The CDR3 nucleotides read TGTGCCAGCAGTTTGCTGGGACTAGCGAGCTCTCCAGGGGCCAACGTCCTGACTTTC. This sequence encodes CASSLLGLASSPGANVLTF.

This clone came up a few times. The chain uses TRBV21-1 and TRBJ1-5. TRBV21-1 is an annotated pseudogene. This CDR3 is 12 amino acids long. CDR3 in DNA: TGTGCCAGAACGAGGGGCAATCAGCCCCAGCATTTT. Translated: CARTRGNQPQHF.

This clone was seen a few times. The V call is TRBV19, the J call TRBJ2-3, with D uncertain. The germline V gene has CDR1 LNHDA and CDR2 SQIVND (reference sequence). The CDR3 spans 12 residues. Trimming removed 5 bases at V and 3 bases at J, with 6 bases between. As DNA, the CDR3 is TGTGCCAGTAGTCTCGCGACAGATACGCAGTATTTT. Translation gives CASSLATDTQYF.

The chain carries TRBV5-5 and TRBJ1-4; D unclear. With 2 bases removed from V and 0 bases from J, the gap between germline ends came to 11 bases. The CDR3 has 16 amino acids. Germline V gives CDR1 SGHKS, CDR2 YYEKEE (reference sequence). The CDR3 loop reads CASSLGTEATNEKLFF. DNA of the CDR3: TGTGCCAGCAGCTTAGGCACAGAAGCAACTAATGAAAAACTGTTTTTT.

The chain has TRBV5-4 and TRBJ2-3; 7 bases agree with TRBD2. This CDR3 spans 17 amino acids. Trimming removed 9 bases from V and 2 bases from J; junction bases left unmatched: 18. The germline gives CDR1 SGHNT, CDR2 YYREEE (reference sequence). In DNA form, the CDR3 reads TGTGCCATCGGGTCTCCGGGACTACGGACCATCACAGATACGCAGTATTTT. This codes for CAIGSPGLRTITDTQYF.

This chain joins TRBV7-9 and TRBJ1-2; D possibly corresponds to TRBD1 (5 bases). With 3 bases removed from V and 4 bases from J, the gap between germline ends came to 6 bases. Germline V gene data show CDR1 as SEHNR and CDR2 as FQNEAQ (reference sequence). The CDR3 totals 12 residues. CDR3 DNA sequence: TGTGCCAGCAGCTTTGACAGCTATGGCTACACCTTC. Encoded protein: CASSFDSYGYTF.

This sequence joins TRBV28 and TRBJ1-2; D might be TRBD1 (5 bases). V gave up 4 bases and J gave up 5 bases, with 11 bases separating them. The germline V gene has CDR1 MDHEN and CDR2 SYDVKM. The CDR3 has 13 residues. The CDR3 loop is CASSSPPGYGYTF. The CDR3 bases are TGTGCCAGCAGTTCTCCCCCAGGGTATGGCTACACCTTC.

This chain links TRBV7-9 with TRBJ1-6; 10 positions agree with TRBD1. The CDR3 has 14 amino acids. Germline CDR1 reads SEHNR; CDR2 reads FQNEAQ (reference sequence). V was pared by 4 bases and J by 10 bases, with 4 bases of the junction left unmatched. The CDR3 coding sequence is TGTGCCAGCAGCTCACCGGGACAGGGGTCACCCCTCCACTTT. Its protein product is CASSSPGQGSPLHF.

The rearrangement joins TRBV4-3 to TRBJ2-1; 10 nucleotides match TRBD2. Germline V gene lookup returns CDR1 LGHNA and CDR2 YSLEER. CDR3 length equals 13 residues. J lost 15 bases, V lost 0 bases, and 5 bases had no gene match. CDR3 in amino acids: CASSQDPGTSVFF. CDR3 nucleotides: TGCGCCAGCAGCCAAGATCCCGGGACTAGCGTGTTCTTC.

This chain connects TRBV6-5 to TRBJ1-2, with D maybe TRBD1 (6 bases). Germline V lookup: CDR1 MNHEY, CDR2 SVGAGI. Trimming removed 7 bases from V and 7 bases from J, with 22 bases in between. The CDR3 covers 15 residues. The CDR3 loop is CASTRRAQGASGYTF. CDR3 DNA: TGTGCCAGCACAAGGAGGGCACAGGGTGCCTCTGGCTACACCTTC.

The genes are TRBV6-4 and TRBJ1-4, with D possibly being TRBD1 (5 bases). Germline V CDR1 and CDR2: MRHNA, SNTAGT. CDR3 length: 17 residues. The germline V and J ends were trimmed by 3 bases and 8 bases, with 22 bases remaining between them. The CDR3: CASSDRLGRNGGEKLFF. In DNA, the CDR3 is TGTGCCAGCAGTGATAGGTTGGGGCGTAACGGGGGAGAAAAACTGTTTTTT.

V is TRBV18 and J is TRBJ1-1; no definite D call. The CDR3 consists of 15 residues. Germline assignment: CDR1 KGHSH and CDR2 LQKENI. Trimming removed 3 bases at V and 11 bases at J, with 22 bases between. The CDR3 reads CASSPGRGLGPEAFF. CDR3 bases: TGTGCCAGCTCACCGGGTAGAGGGCTAGGCCCCGAGGCTTTCTTT.

The rearrangement uses TRBV2 and TRBJ1-3; D is undetermined. V lost 3 bases, J lost 0 bases, and 9 bases lay in between. The CDR3 spans 15 residues. The germline CDR1 and CDR2 sequences are SNHLY and FYNNEI. The chain's CDR3 is CASSEVQFSGNTIYF. In DNA, the CDR3 is TGTGCCAGCAGTGAGGTACAGTTCTCTGGAAACACCATATATTTT.

This clone was seen only once. V and J are TRBV6-1 and TRBJ1-5; no clear D gene. The CDR3 is made up of 15 amino acids. Germline values: CDR1 MNHNS, CDR2 SASEGT. Trimming pared 4 bases from V and 1 base from J, leaving 11 bases between. This chain's CDR3 is CASSGGGLSNQPQHF. DNA for the CDR3: TGTGCCAGCAGTGGAGGAGGGTTAAGCAATCAGCCCCAGCATTTT.